This section outlines one T cell receptor (beta chain) sequence together with its context. TCRdb's table, derived via immunoSEQ multiplex PCR, lists solely in-frame clones and lacks some. The sample has 110,000 to 150,000 clones, around 93% seen once; the top ten hold around 2.8%. The entry originates in a study of T cell responses to AZD1222 COVID-19 vaccine. The CDR3 spans 15 residues. Trimming cost V 5 bases and J 7 bases, with 17 bases left between them. CDR1 is SEHNR and CDR2 is FQNEAQ in the germline V gene (reference sequence). The receptor comes from an adult in good health. This specimen was peripheral blood, taken on day 0 of AZD1222 vaccination. The rearrangement links TRBV7-9 to TRBJ2-2; D tentatively reads TRBD1 or TRBD2 (5 bases each). The CDR3 region is CASSPPGTQHGELFF. In nucleotides, the CDR3 is TGTGCCAGCAGCCCCCCCGGGACCCAGCACGGGGAGCTGTTTTTT.